Sequencing of this T cell receptor (beta chain) was carried out in a study of PD-1 blockade in classical Hodgkin lymphoma. This CDR3 has 14 amino acids. The V end was cut by 8 bases, the J end by 2 bases, with 16 bases between. The germline V gene has CDR1 MNHNY and CDR2 SVGAGI (reference sequence). Indicated time point: cycle 4 day 1 (C4D1), after 6 weeks of nivolumab. Each patient relapsed following autologous stem cell transplantation, and prior brentuximab vedotin exposure differed. Complete response, partial response or progressive disease was each patient's best response. Study results and limitations: It was reported that newly diagnosed patients had less baseline TCR diversity than healthy donors. Newly diagnosed patients and complete responders had comparable diversity at baseline.

TCRdb keeps only in-frame clones here, not all; method: immunoSEQ multiplex PCR. Of 90,000 to 110,000 clones listed, more than 70% are singletons. This clone is a singleton in its sample. Its specificity is not known. The source was peripheral blood mononuclear cells (PBMCs), collected before the fourth cycle of nivolumab. The clonotype originates from a human donor with classical Hodgkin lymphoma. The chain carries TRBV6-6 and TRBJ2-7, with D possibly TRBD1 on 5 matching bases. Written as DNA, the CDR3 is TGTGCCAGCCAAAGGGGCCGTGACACCTACGAGCAGTACTTC. Its translation is CASQRGRDTYEQYF.